One and the same sample provided the 23 T cell receptor beta chains below, sequenced in a study of T cells in Graves' hyperthyroidism and ophthalmopathy. Using RNA transcripts as the source, TCR beta CDR3 regions were amplified. HTBI primers were used for first-round RT-PCR of the TCR CDR3. TCRdb re-called the multiplex PCR reads with MiXCR, one entry per CDR3 protein. The data show roughly 700,000 distinct CDR3 sequences, 13% to 15% seen once. Source material: blood. These receptors originate from a woman aged 18-29 years with Graves' hyperthyroidism.

This clonotype has only a few counts. V is TRBV11-2 and J is TRBJ2-2, with 9 bases lining up with TRBD1. V shed 4 bases and J 6 bases; nucleotides not matched to a gene: 12. Germline V lookup: CDR1 SGHAT, CDR2 FQNNGV. The CDR3 covers 17 residues. The CDR3 region has the DNA TGTGCCAGCAGCTCACGGGACAGGGATGGAGGTGCCGGGGAGCTGTTTTTT. It translates to CASSSRDRDGGAGELFF.

This chain links TRBV11-1 with TRBJ2-1; 12 bases line up with TRBD2. V shed 5 bases, J shed 8 bases, and the junction held 13 bases outside the gene matches. The CDR3 is 17 residues long. Germline V CDR1 and CDR2: SGHAT, FQDESV (reference sequence). CDR3 region: CASSPQASGRADDEQFF. CDR3 coding DNA: TGTGCCAGCAGCCCCCAAGCTAGCGGGAGGGCCGACGATGAGCAGTTCTTC.

This clonotype was observed many times. The chain couples TRBV24-1 to TRBJ1-5; unclear D gene. Germline V gives CDR1 KGHDR, CDR2 SFDVKD. The germline V and J ends were trimmed by 5 bases and 1 base, with 11 bases remaining between them. This CDR3 is 15 amino acids long. The CDR3 bases are TGTGCCACCAGTGGAACGGGAAGGAGCAATCAGCCCCAGCATTTT. Its protein is CATSGTGRSNQPQHF.

The DNA of the CDR3 is TGTGCCAGCAGACAAGCCGGGACTACGGATACGCAGTATTTT. This encodes CASRQAGTTDTQYF. The chain has TRBV5-4 and TRBJ2-3; 7 bases agree with TRBD2. The V gene's germline CDR1 is SGHNT and CDR2 YYREEE (reference sequence). The CDR3 contains 14 residues. The V and J ends lost 5 bases and 6 bases, in that order; junction bases with no gene match: 9.

V and J are TRBV29-1 and TRBJ2-1, with 14 bases that match TRBD2. The germline V gene encodes CDR1 SQVTM and CDR2 ANQGSEA. J gave up 3 bases and V 4 bases, and 23 bases lay outside the gene matches. CDR3 length equals 22 residues. CDR3 nucleotides: TGCAGCGTTGGGGCCGGGACTAGCGGGAGTAAGTGGCTCCTTGATGTCTACAATGAGCAGTTCTTC. This translates into CSVGAGTSGSKWLLDVYNEQFF.

The J gene is TRBJ2-3, the V gene TRBV7-9; the match to TRBD2 covers 9 bases. Losses at the gene ends were 8 bases for V and 1 base for J; bases not matched to a gene: 4. The CDR3 covers 14 residues. Germline values: CDR1 SEHNR, CDR2 FQNEAQ (reference sequence). The CDR3 reads CASVTSGGTDTQYF. CDR3 sequence (DNA): TGTGCCAGCGTGACTAGCGGTGGCACAGATACGCAGTATTTT.

This rearrangement joins TRBV24-1 to TRBJ2-2; D is possibly TRBD2 (6 bases). Trimming took off 4 bases at V and 3 bases at J, with 14 bases between the two ends. The CDR3 totals 16 residues. CDR1 and CDR2 (germline): KGHDR, SFDVKD. The CDR3 region is CATSDPVGGDTGELFF. In DNA, the CDR3 is TGTGCCACCAGTGACCCCGTGGGGGGAGACACCGGGGAGCTGTTTTTT.

The chain is built from TRBV19 and TRBJ2-2, with 8 bases lining up with TRBD2. The CDR3 is made up of 15 amino acids. The V segment lost 6 bases and the J segment 5 bases; nucleotides outside the gene matches: 8. CDR1 and CDR2 (germline): LNHDA, SQIVND (reference sequence). This chain's CDR3 is CASSPFRGGTGELFF. The CDR3 bases are TGTGCCAGTAGCCCTTTCCGGGGGGGGACCGGGGAGCTGTTTTTT.

This clonotype has a count of ten or more. This sequence joins TRBV12-3 or TRBV12-4 and TRBJ2-1; 7 nucleotides agree with TRBD2. This CDR3 spans 14 amino acids. J was trimmed by 10 bases and V by 6 bases; bases with no gene match: 12. The CDR3 bases are TGTGCCAGCAGGTTTGGAGCGGCTAGCGGCGAGCAGTTCTTC. Protein product: CASRFGAASGEQFF.

This clonotype was observed a few times. This rearrangement joins TRBV4-1 to TRBJ2-7, with 11 bases identical to TRBD2. The CDR3 consists of 17 residues. V dropped 0 bases and J dropped 0; count of bases not matched to a gene: 4. Germline assignment: CDR1 MGHRA and CDR2 YSYEKL. CDR3 protein: CASSQDEGLADSYEQYF. The CDR3 DNA reads TGCGCCAGCAGCCAAGACGAGGGACTAGCGGACTCCTACGAGCAGTACTTC.

Many counts were recorded for this clonotype. The chain carries TRBV4-3 and TRBJ2-5; a possible D gene is TRBD1 (6 bases). V shed 5 bases and J shed 5 bases, with 15 bases lying between them. Germline CDR1 is LGHNA and CDR2 is YSLEER. The CDR3 covers 14 residues. The CDR3 DNA reads TGCGCCAGCAGCGGGCGTGGCAGGGGTGAGACCCAGTACTTC. It codes for CASSGRGRGETQYF.

This clonotype has just a few counts. The chain joins TRBV20-1 to TRBJ1-1; unclear D gene. V dropped 6 bases and J dropped 1 base, with 12 bases sitting between them. The germline V gene has CDR1 DFQATT and CDR2 SNEGSKA (reference sequence). The CDR3 sequence is 13 residues long. CDR3 sequence (DNA): TGCAGTGCCCCAAAGGACCCGAACACTGAAGCTTTCTTT. As protein: CSAPKDPNTEAFF.

This clonotype has ten or more counts. The chain couples TRBV28 to TRBJ2-7, with 9 bases lining up with TRBD1. Germline CDR1 and CDR2: MDHEN and SYDVKM. This CDR3 has 13 residues. Unmatched junction bases numbered 7, after V lost 8 bases and J lost 5 bases. The CDR3 spells CASGLRQGDEQYF. For the CDR3, the DNA is TGTGCCAGCGGCTTAAGACAGGGGGACGAGCAGTACTTC.

In its sample, this clonotype was seen many times. The V gene is TRBV2, the J gene TRBJ2-2, with D perhaps TRBD1 (5 bases). Germline CDR1 is SNHLY and CDR2 is FYNNEI. This CDR3 spans 15 amino acids. The ends were cut back, 1 base at V and 5 bases at J, with 11 bases in the middle. CDR3 nucleotides: TGTGCCAGCAGTGAAGTGACTTCAGGGACCGGGGAGCTGTTTTTT. As protein: CASSEVTSGTGELFF.

At least ten counts were recorded for this clonotype. The chain uses TRBV28 and TRBJ1-4; no firm D call. This CDR3 has 13 amino acids. Germline V CDR1 and CDR2: MDHEN, SYDVKM. Trimming stripped 1 base from V and 5 bases from J, with 5 bases between. CDR3 DNA: TGTGCCAGCAGTTTATCGGGGAATGAAAAACTGTTTTTT. The encoded protein is CASSLSGNEKLFF.

There are a few counts of this clonotype. This chain links TRBV7-2 with TRBJ2-7, with 8 positions matching TRBD2. There are 11 residues in the CDR3. The ends lost 11 bases at V and 4 bases at J; junction bases unmatched: 4. CDR1 is SGHTA and CDR2 is FQGNSA in the germline V gene. CDR3 DNA: TGTGCCCCCACGGGGGGGTACGAGCAGTACTTC. This encodes CAPTGGYEQYF.

Ten or more counts support this clonotype. The V call is TRBV4-1, the J call TRBJ2-5; D is perhaps TRBD2 (5 bases). The germline V and J ends were trimmed by 4 bases and 1 base, with 13 bases remaining between them. The CDR3 is 15 residues long. In germline, CDR1 is MGHRA, CDR2 YSYEKL. The CDR3 coding sequence is TGCGCCAGCAGCCCCCCGGACTGGCCCCAAGAGACCCAGTACTTC. This codes for CASSPPDWPQETQYF.

V and J are TRBV4-1 and TRBJ1-1; the D is unclear. V was shortened by 0 bases and J by 1 base, with 12 bases between the two germline ends. This CDR3 contains 16 residues. CDR1 is MGHRA and CDR2 is YSYEKL in the germline V gene. The DNA of the CDR3 is TGCGCCAGCAGCCAAGATCGAGTCCGTCGGAACACTGAAGCTTTCTTT. Translation: CASSQDRVRRNTEAFF.

This clonotype was observed a handful of times. This chain connects TRBV6-1 to TRBJ2-7; maybe TRBD2 (5 bases). This CDR3 contains 14 residues. V lost 7 bases and J 1 base, leaving 14 bases between the germline ends. Germline V gives CDR1 MNHNS, CDR2 SASEGT. This chain's CDR3 is CASTRTEASYEQYF. CDR3 nucleotide sequence: TGTGCCAGCACCCGGACGGAGGCATCCTACGAGCAGTACTTC.

The gene calls are TRBV5-1 and TRBJ2-1; D assignment may be TRBD1 or TRBD2 (5 bases each). Trimming shortened V by 5 bases and J by 9 bases, and 21 bases separated the two germline ends. Germline loops: CDR1 SGHRS, CDR2 YFSETQ. This CDR3 comprises 15 residues. Here the CDR3 DNA reads TGCGCCAGCAGGCCCGGGTCGGCCCTTGGGGGTGAGCAGTTCTTC. It is translated as CASRPGSALGGEQFF.

To note about this clonotype: One junction end disagrees with the germline gene, perhaps due to a read error. The chain is built from TRBV6-2 or TRBV6-3 and TRBJ2-1; a possible D gene is TRBD1 (6 bases). The CDR3 runs to 16 residues. Germline values: CDR1 MNHEY, CDR2 SVGEGT. The CDR3 reads CAGSYYRAAQGNEQFF. The CDR3 DNA is TGTGCCGGCAGTTACTACAGAGCGGCCCAGGGGAACGAGCAGTTCTTC.

This clonotype was seen at least ten times. This chain links TRBV28 with TRBJ2-3; D may be TRBD1 or TRBD2 (5 bases each). This CDR3 comprises 14 residues. Germline assignment: CDR1 MDHEN and CDR2 SYDVKM. V was cut by 1 base and J by 4 bases, with 9 bases left in between. CDR3 protein: CASSLLGEADTQYF. The CDR3 bases are TGTGCCAGCAGTTTATTGGGGGAAGCAGATACGCAGTATTTT.

This chain joins TRBV5-6 and TRBJ1-2; D not certain. The ends were cut back, 4 bases at V and 3 bases at J, with 10 bases in the middle. Germline V gene lookup returns CDR1 SGHDT and CDR2 YYEEEE. This CDR3 is built from 13 residues. In DNA form, the CDR3 reads TGTGCCAGCAGCGGGGAGAGGGACTATGGCTACACCTTC. This encodes CASSGERDYGYTF.